The TCR beta chain under discussion was sequenced for a study of cytomegalovirus exposure and HLA in healthy donors. Across the whole study: HLA-typed donors were the source of 80 million to 90 million unique TCRs, which an early data release held. Whole-study findings and limits: Rare sequences made up most TCRs, while some public TCRs were found in many donors. A prior analysis recorded that most TCR beta V segments were productive about 87% or about 30% of the time.

This clone was observed a few times. The antigen is unknown. Vbeta (60) and Jbeta (13) primers were used in the PCR. Some clones are missing from TCRdb's copy, which holds only in-frame ones; the method was immunoSEQ multiplex PCR. The table includes 90,000 to 150,000 clones, approximately 15% detected once. Sequencing was done on a sample of PBMCs. This clonotype was obtained from a woman younger than 35 in good health and CMV-seronegative.

CDR3 coding DNA: TGTGCCAGCTCTCAGAGCGGGCGCGCGGGGGATACGCAGTATTTT. The encoded protein is CASSQSGRAGDTQYF. The chain carries TRBV18 and TRBJ2-3; a possible D gene is TRBD2 (6 bases). Trimming left V 6 bases short and J 6 bases short, with 19 bases between. CDR3 length equals 15 residues. The germline V gene has CDR1 KGHSH and CDR2 LQKENI.